This TCR beta chain came from a study of blood T cell repertoires in COVID-19. Data came from immunoSEQ multiplex PCR; TCRdb stores just in-frame clones and leaves some out. This table has roughly 45,000 clones, approximately 88% appearing once. The CDR3 consists of 15 residues. The V end lost 5 bases, the J end lost 0 bases, and 13 bases lay between the germline ends. Germline loops: CDR1 SEHNR, CDR2 FQNEAQ (reference sequence). The source material was peripheral blood. The chain combines TRBV7-9 with TRBJ1-1, with D possibly being TRBD1 (5 bases). The receptor was derived from a human donor in a cohort sampled during active COVID-19. The CDR3, as DNA: TGTGCCAGCAGCCCAGGGTTTGGTTTGAACACTGAAGCTTTCTTT. This encodes CASSPGFGLNTEAFF. The full variable domain, its missing parts supplied by reference TRBV7-9 and TRBJ1-1, is DTGVSQNPRHKITKRGQNVTFRCDPISEHNRLYWYRQTLGQGPEFLTYFQNEAQLEKSRLLSDRFSAERPKGSFSTLEIQRTEQGDSAMYLCASSPGFGLNTEAFFGQGTRLTVV.